The 23 T cell receptor beta chains below come from one sample, sequenced in a study of identical twins. TCRdb called the 5' RACE reads again in MiXCR, with one record for every CDR3 protein. This sample has 350,000 to 600,000 distinct CDR3 sequences, with 13% to 15% found just once. This sample was shared with a second study, whose subject was yellow fever vaccine responses in identical twins.

The sequencing input was CD4+ T cells sorted from blood. The receptors originated from a woman aged 18-29 years in good health.

This clonotype was counted ten times or more. The chain joins TRBV12-3 or TRBV12-4 to TRBJ2-3; 8 nucleotides line up with TRBD1. The CDR3 is made up of 13 amino acids. J was trimmed by 4 bases and V by 5 bases; bases with no gene match: 2. The CDR3 is CASSPGGADTQYF. In DNA, the CDR3 is TGTGCCAGCAGTCCAGGGGGCGCAGATACGCAGTATTTT.

The rearrangement links TRBV12-3 or TRBV12-4 to TRBJ1-1; the D gene is possibly TRBD1 (5 bases). The CDR3 sequence is 16 residues long. The V end was cut by 3 bases, the J end by 4 bases, with 18 bases between. CDR3 DNA sequence: TGTGCCAGCAGTTTGGGTACAGGACGAAGTGGCACTGAAGCTTTCTTT. This translates into CASSLGTGRSGTEAFF.

This clonotype was found many times. The DNA for the CDR3 is TGCAGCGTTGGACTAGCGGAAGAGACCCAGTACTTC. Translation: CSVGLAEETQYF. J is TRBJ2-5 and V is TRBV29-1; 9 nucleotides agree with TRBD2. The CDR3 loop spans 12 amino acids. V was pared by 4 bases and J by 3 bases, with 0 bases of the junction left unmatched. From germline, CDR1 is SQVTM and CDR2 ANQGSEA. The complete variable domain, with remaining parts taken from reference TRBV29-1 and TRBJ2-5, reads SAVISQKPSRDICQRGTSLTIQCQVDSQVTMMFWYRQQPGQSLTLIATANQGSEATYESGFVIDKFPISRPNLTFSTLTVSNMSPEDSSIYLCSVGLAEETQYFGPGTRLLVL.

This chain uses TRBV21-1 with TRBJ2-5; TRBD2 is taken as the D call from the table, unchecked against the DNA. TRBV21-1 is given as a pseudogene. This CDR3 comprises 18 residues. The CDR3 nucleotides read TGTGCCAGCAGCAAAGTGGTGGGACTAGCGGGAGACCAAGAGACCCAGTACTTC. This encodes CASSKVVGLAGDQETQYF.

The table lists this clonotype with many counts. The rearrangement joins TRBV24-1 to TRBJ2-3; the D gene is possibly TRBD1 (5 bases). The CDR3 consists of 14 residues. V shed 7 bases and J shed 0 bases, with 10 bases lying between them. Germline-derived CDR1 and CDR2 are KGHDR and SFDVKD. CDR3 bases: TGTGCCACCAGCCCCCAGGGAAGCACAGATACGCAGTATTTT. This gives the protein CATSPQGSTDTQYF.

V and J are TRBV12-3 or TRBV12-4 and TRBJ2-7; the match to TRBD1 covers 10 bases. The CDR3 length is 14 residues. J was trimmed by 3 bases and V by 5 bases; bases with no gene match: 4. As DNA, the CDR3 is TGTGCCAGCAGTACCGGGACAGGGGTCTACGAGCAGTACTTC. It codes for CASSTGTGVYEQYF.

This clonotype was detected many times. The chain links TRBV12-3 or TRBV12-4 to TRBJ1-2; D not certain. The CDR3 contains 14 residues. Between the trimmed V and J ends, which lost 7 bases and 4 bases, there was a span of 16 bases. The CDR3 spells CASTIAGAAYGYTF. CDR3 nucleotide sequence: TGTGCCAGCACGATTGCAGGTGCCGCCTATGGCTACACCTTC.

This clonotype has ten or more counts. V and J are TRBV5-1 and TRBJ2-3, with 9 bases matching TRBD1. CDR1 SGHRS and CDR2 YFSETQ come from the germline V gene. Trimming removed 4 bases from V and 5 bases from J; junction bases left unmatched: 11. CDR3 length: 16 residues. Here the CDR3 reads CASSGTGQGGEDTQYF. In nucleotides, the CDR3 is TGCGCCAGCAGCGGAACGGGACAGGGTGGTGAAGATACGCAGTATTTT.

This clonotype was observed a handful of times. V and J are TRBV27 and TRBJ2-7; 7 bases line up with TRBD2. With 5 bases clipped from V and 9 bases from J, the junction kept 16 bases outside the gene matches. Germline V lookup: CDR1 MNHEY, CDR2 SMNVEV (reference sequence). CDR3 length: 15 amino acids. The CDR3 nucleotides read TGTGCCAGCAGTGGAACCCGGGAGGCATTCCGAGGGCAGTACTTC. Translated: CASSGTREAFRGQYF.

At least ten counts were recorded for this clonotype. This chain uses TRBV2 with TRBJ2-1; D remains ambiguous. This CDR3 is built from 11 residues. Germline assignment: CDR1 SNHLY and CDR2 FYNNEI. V lost 2 bases and J lost 10, with 6 bases in between. The CDR3 reads CASSENFEQFF. The CDR3 nucleotides are TGTGCCAGCAGTGAAAATTTCGAGCAGTTCTTC.

The gene calls are TRBV9 and TRBJ2-3; tentative D call: TRBD1 (5 bases). Germline CDR1 reads SGDLS; CDR2 reads YYNGEE. The CDR3 consists of 15 residues. Trimming took 0 bases from V and 2 from J, leaving 10 bases between them. This CDR3 reads CASSVVTGFTDTQYF. CDR3 DNA: TGTGCCAGCAGCGTAGTAACAGGCTTCACAGATACGCAGTATTTT.

The gene calls are TRBV4-2 and TRBJ2-2, with D possibly being TRBD2 (5 bases). The CDR3 sequence is 15 residues long. Deletions cut 1 base from V and 0 bases from J, with 6 bases between. Germline V CDR1 and CDR2: LGHNA, YNFKEQ. The CDR3: CASSQGTANTGELFF. DNA of the CDR3: TGTGCCAGCAGCCAAGGGACTGCGAACACCGGGGAGCTGTTTTTT.

This clonotype was observed at least ten times. V gene TRBV5-1 combines with J gene TRBJ2-1; tentatively, D is TRBD2 (6 bases). The germline CDR1 and CDR2 sequences are SGHRS and YFSETQ. With 6 bases removed from V and 5 bases from J, the gap between germline ends came to 21 bases. There are 16 residues in the CDR3. This CDR3 is CASNTRGPGVDNEQFF. CDR3 bases: TGCGCCAGCAACACACGGGGACCGGGGGTGGACAATGAGCAGTTCTTC.

The chain joins TRBV7-2 to TRBJ2-5; 9 bases line up with TRBD2. The CDR3 runs 16 residues. CDR1 is SGHTA and CDR2 is FQGNSA in the germline V gene. The V segment lost 5 bases and the J segment 4 bases; nucleotides outside the gene matches: 11. The CDR3 here is CASSIRGASGVETQYF. CDR3 nucleotides: TGTGCCAGCAGCATTAGGGGGGCTAGCGGGGTAGAGACCCAGTACTTC.

V usage is TRBV3-1 and J usage is TRBJ2-7; 9 bases align to TRBD2. The germline CDR1 and CDR2 sequences are LGHDT and YNNKEL (reference sequence). The J segment lost 4 bases and the V segment lost 3 bases, leaving 7 bases of the junction unmatched. The CDR3 contains 15 residues. The CDR3, as DNA: TGTGCCAGCAGCCATCGGGCTAGCGGGGTATACGAGCAGTACTTC. Its translation: CASSHRASGVYEQYF.

This chain joins TRBV12-5 and TRBJ2-2; D is possibly TRBD1 (6 bases). Germline CDR1 and CDR2: LGHNT and FRNRAP. V was pared by 8 bases and J by 4 bases, with 14 bases between. There are 14 residues in the CDR3. The CDR3 spells CASQGQYGTGELFF. For the CDR3, the DNA is TGTGCTAGTCAAGGACAGTATGGCACCGGGGAGCTGTTTTTT.

The rearrangement joins TRBV12-3 or TRBV12-4 to TRBJ2-3, with D possibly called TRBD1 or TRBD2 (7 bases each). CDR3 length equals 16 residues. Trimming left V 6 bases short and J 1 base short, with 17 bases between. This chain's CDR3 is CASRPNRGGGTDTQYF. The CDR3 DNA is TGTGCCAGCAGACCCAACAGGGGAGGGGGCACAGATACGCAGTATTTT.

In this sample, this clonotype turned up many times. The genes are TRBV6-5 and TRBJ1-1; 7 bases line up with TRBD1. The CDR3 totals 15 residues. V was clipped by 4 bases and J by 5 bases; unmatched bases: 10. Germline V CDR1 and CDR2: MNHEY, SVGAGI. CDR3 nucleotide sequence: TGTGCCAGCAGTTGGTCTCGACAGGGAAGTACTGAAGCTTTCTTT. Amino acid sequence: CASSWSRQGSTEAFF.

The genes are TRBV6-1 and TRBJ2-7; 10 bases line up with TRBD1. This CDR3 is built from 17 residues. Trimming took 2 bases from V and 3 from J; bases not matched to a gene: 10. Germline values: CDR1 MNHNS, CDR2 SASEGT. The CDR3 here is CASSEWGQGSILYEQYF. For the CDR3, the DNA is TGTGCCAGCAGTGAATGGGGACAGGGGAGTATCCTCTACGAGCAGTACTTC.

The chain is built from TRBV20-1 and TRBJ2-7; TRBD1 matches at 9 bases. The trim removed 0 bases at V and 3 bases at J, leaving 6 bases unmatched. Germline values: CDR1 DFQATT, CDR2 SNEGSKA (reference sequence). The CDR3 is 15 residues long. The CDR3 is CSAREPGQGFYEQYF. The CDR3 bases are TGCAGTGCTAGAGAGCCGGGACAGGGATTCTACGAGCAGTACTTC.

This clonotype was seen a handful of times. The chain combines TRBV7-9 with TRBJ2-3; 10 bases align to TRBD1. The junction had 9 bases not matched to a gene; V was cut back by 1 base and J by 8 bases. Per germline, CDR1 SEHNR and CDR2 FQNEAQ (reference sequence). The CDR3 runs to 16 residues. The DNA for the CDR3 is TGTGCCAGCAGCTTAGTCTTGGGACAGGGGACAAGTACGCAGTATTTT. The encoded protein is CASSLVLGQGTSTQYF.

A few counts support this clonotype. The J gene is TRBJ2-5, the V gene TRBV5-1; 11 positions match TRBD2. The germline V gene encodes CDR1 SGHRS and CDR2 YFSETQ. The CDR3 has 16 amino acids. With V trimmed by 0 bases and J by 5 bases, 6 bases remained unmatched. CDR3: CASSLDSGGAKETQYF. In nucleotides, the CDR3 is TGCGCCAGCAGCTTGGATAGCGGGGGGGCCAAGGAGACCCAGTACTTC.

The V and J genes are TRBV25-1 and TRBJ2-3; D gene unclear. The CDR3 extends over 15 amino acids. Germline V gene data show CDR1 as MGHDK and CDR2 as SYGVNS. V lost 4 bases and J 1 base, leaving 12 bases between the germline ends. CDR3 region: CASSGSAFGTDTQYF. The CDR3 DNA reads as TGTGCCAGCAGTGGCAGCGCGTTTGGCACAGATACGCAGTATTTT.